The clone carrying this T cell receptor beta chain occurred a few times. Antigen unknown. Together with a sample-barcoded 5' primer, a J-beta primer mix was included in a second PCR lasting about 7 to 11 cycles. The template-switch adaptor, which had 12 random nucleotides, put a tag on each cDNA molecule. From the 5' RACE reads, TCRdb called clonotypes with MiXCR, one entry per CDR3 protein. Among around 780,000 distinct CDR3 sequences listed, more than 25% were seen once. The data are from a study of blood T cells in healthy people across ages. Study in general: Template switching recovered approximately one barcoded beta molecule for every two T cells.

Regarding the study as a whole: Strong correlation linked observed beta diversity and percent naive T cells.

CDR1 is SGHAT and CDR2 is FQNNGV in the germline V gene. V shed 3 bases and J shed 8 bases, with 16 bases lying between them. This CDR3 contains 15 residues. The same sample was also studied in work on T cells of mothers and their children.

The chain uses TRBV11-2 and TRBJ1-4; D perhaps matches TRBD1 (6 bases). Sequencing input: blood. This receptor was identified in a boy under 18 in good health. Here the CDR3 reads CASSLGSGVEEKLFF. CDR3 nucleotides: TGTGCCAGCAGCTTGGGGTCAGGGGTTGAAGAAAAACTGTTTTTT.